This T cell receptor beta chain emerged from a study of identical twins. Study findings and constraints: In beta out-of-frame sequences, the excess sharing between twins was weaker. Out-of-frame alpha sequences common to twins exhibited a surplus of low generation probability.

This clonotype was detected a few times. What it recognizes is unknown. A universal primer site came from template switching; cDNA carried unique molecular identifiers. Via MiXCR, TCRdb re-called the 5' RACE reads, giving one row per CDR3 protein. The data show 200,000 to 250,000 distinct CDR3 sequences, approximately 12% seen once. The CDR3 consists of 18 residues. Germline trimming cut 2 bases from V and 0 bases from J; bases unmatched to any gene: 8. Germline assignment: CDR1 MDHEN and CDR2 SYDVKM. These same data were also listed under a study on yellow fever vaccine responses in identical twins.

The chain is built from TRBV28 and TRBJ1-3, with 9 bases that match TRBD1. Sequencing was carried out using memory (CD45RO+) T cells sorted from blood. The source is a woman under 30 in good health. CDR3 amino acids: CASSLGQGWSLSGNTIYF. Here the CDR3 DNA reads TGTGCCAGCAGTTTAGGACAGGGGTGGTCCCTCTCTGGAAACACCATATATTTT.